The present TCR beta chain was sequenced within a study of blood T cell repertoires in COVID-19. For the study at large: Sites across the United States, Italy and Spain contributed samples from acute and convalescent COVID-19. PBMCs, B-cell-depleted T cells, or T cells provided the cDNA or gDNA that made up the material.

This CDR3 has 14 amino acids. J lost 4 bases, V lost 5 bases, and 2 bases had no gene match. Germline V gene lookup returns CDR1 SEHNR and CDR2 FQNEAQ (reference sequence). Sequencing used immunoSEQ multiplex PCR; TCRdb keeps in-frame clones, though not all of them. Of roughly 220,000 clones in the sample, 70% to 90% were seen once. The receptor was derived from a man at least 80 years old with acute or convalescent COVID-19. The chain has TRBV7-9 and TRBJ2-5, with 12 positions matching TRBD1. Sample: peripheral blood. The CDR3 nucleotides are TGTGCCAGCAGCCGGGACAGGGGGCGAGAGACCCAGTACTTC. Protein product: CASSRDRGRETQYF.